Sequencing of this TCR beta chain was carried out in a study of OX40 agonist ivuxolimab in advanced cancers. The study's findings and limits: Averaged across samples, CD8+ T cells carried more expanded clones than CD4+ did.

Worth noting for this clone: The antigen remains unidentified. It is unclear where the CDR3 begins or ends on the DNA, so no DNA is shown, and the CDR3 is as TCRdb lists it.

Including both end residues, the CDR3 is 14 amino acids long. Repertoires were generated with immunoSEQ multiplex PCR, while TCRdb's copy carries only in-frame clones and drops some. The sample has 14,000 or so clones, over 70% seen once. Systemic immunosuppression or autoimmune disease history was grounds to exclude patients. The sequence derives from an adult with an advanced solid tumor such as melanoma, head and neck, liver or kidney cancer. The sequenced sample was CD4+ or CD8+ T cells sorted from blood, obtained in a trial of the OX40 agonist ivuxolimab. This chain uses TRBV21-1 with TRBJ2-7. TRBV21-1 is classified as a pseudogene. The CDR3 spells CASWGNGISYEQYF.